Sequencing of this T cell receptor (beta chain) was carried out in a study of blood T cell repertoires in COVID-19. Study information: Samples representing acute and convalescent COVID-19 were sourced from the United States, Italy and Spain. T cells, B-cell-depleted T cells, or PBMCs provided the cDNA or gDNA that served as material.

Germline V gene data show CDR1 as SGHTA and CDR2 as FQGTGA. Trimming pared 5 bases from V and 0 bases from J, leaving 12 bases between. CDR3 length: 15 amino acids. In the authors' methods: Counts of nucleated cells, estimated from reference gene primer amplification, were obtained. Assay used: immunoSEQ multiplex PCR; TCRdb lists only in-frame clones, some missing. That table gives V, J and clone size, and the DNA gave D and trimming. The sample includes about 150,000 clones, 76% of them seen just once. This TCR was sampled from a woman over 75 with acute or convalescent COVID-19. The rearrangement uses TRBV7-3 and TRBJ2-3; D gene unclear. The material sequenced was peripheral blood. CDR3 DNA sequence: TGTGCCAGCAGCCTCCGAGAGCTCAGCACAGATACGCAGTATTTT. Its protein is CASSLRELSTDTQYF.